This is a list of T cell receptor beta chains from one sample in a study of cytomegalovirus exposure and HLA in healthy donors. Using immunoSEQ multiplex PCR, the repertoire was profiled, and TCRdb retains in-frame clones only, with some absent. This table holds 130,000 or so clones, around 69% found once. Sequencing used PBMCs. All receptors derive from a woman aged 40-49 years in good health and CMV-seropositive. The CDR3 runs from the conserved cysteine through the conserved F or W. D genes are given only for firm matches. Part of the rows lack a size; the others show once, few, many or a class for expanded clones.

CDR3: CASSIPGQEETQYF
DNA: TGTGCCAGCAGCATACCGGGACAGGAAGAGACCCAGTACTTC
size: -
J: TRBJ2-5
D: TRBD1
V: TRBV5-6

CDR3: CASSYGSGGGYGYPF
DNA: TGTGCCAGCAGTTACGGCTCGGGAGGAGGCTATGGCTACCCCTTC
size: -
J: TRBJ1-2
D: -
V: TRBV6-5

CDR3: CAWGGESLATNEKLFF
DNA: TGTGCCTGGGGCGGGGAGAGCCTTGCAACTAATGAAAAACTGTTTTTT
size: -
J: TRBJ1-4
D: -
V: TRBV30

CDR3: CASSKTGGGREQYF
DNA: TGTGCCAGCAGTAAAACAGGGGGAGGGCGGGAGCAGTACTTC
size: -
J: TRBJ2-7
D: -
V: TRBV6-5

CDR3: CASSQAGGSQPQHF
DNA: TGTGCCAGTAGTCAGGCGGGGGGGAGTCAGCCCCAGCATTTT
size: -
J: TRBJ1-5
D: -
V: TRBV19

CDR3: CASSARRDTGELFF
DNA: TGTGCCAGCAGTGCTAGGAGGGACACCGGGGAGCTGTTTTTT
size: -
J: TRBJ2-2
D: -
V: TRBV6-1

CDR3: CASSPPERKETQYF
DNA: TGTGCCAGCTCACCACCGGAGCGGAAAGAGACCCAGTACTTC
size: -
J: TRBJ2-5
D: -
V: TRBV18

CDR3: CASSFLASLAGVDTQYF
DNA: TGTGCCAGCAGCTTCCTGGCGTCACTAGCGGGAGTAGATACGCAGTATTTT
size: -
J: TRBJ2-3
D: TRBD2
V: TRBV11-2

CDR3: CASSLEGSSYEQYF
DNA: TGTGCCAGCAGCTTAGAGGGCAGCTCCTACGAGCAGTACTTC
size: -
J: TRBJ2-7
D: -
V: TRBV7-3

CDR3: CASSLSSGSNQPQHF
DNA: TGTGCCAGCAGCTTATCCAGCGGCAGCAATCAGCCCCAGCATTTT
size: -
J: TRBJ1-5
D: -
V: TRBV7-2

CDR3: CASSLEPSHSSGANVLTF
DNA: TGTGCCAGCAGCTTGGAACCCAGCCACAGCTCTGGGGCCAACGTCCTGACTTTC
size: -
J: TRBJ2-6
D: -
V: TRBV5-6

CDR3: CASSPSGTTYEQYF
DNA: TGTGCCAGCAGCCCCAGCGGGACGACCTACGAGCAGTACTTC
size: -
J: TRBJ2-7
D: TRBD2
V: TRBV6-6

CDR3: CASSSRRQGMSYEQYF
DNA: TGTGCCAGCAGTTCCCGAAGACAGGGCATGTCCTACGAGCAGTACTTC
size: -
J: TRBJ2-7
D: TRBD1
V: TRBV6-5

CDR3: CASSPGGVPHLDGYTF
DNA: TGTGCCAGCAGCCCGGGGGGGGTCCCGCACTTAGATGGCTACACCTTC
size: once
J: TRBJ1-2
D: -
V: TRBV7-9

CDR3: CASSNPGDGYTF
DNA: TGCGCCAGCAGCAACCCAGGGGATGGCTACACCTTC
size: few
J: TRBJ1-2
D: -
V: TRBV5-1

CDR3: CASSAGLRETQYF
DNA: TGTGCCAGCAGTGCAGGGTTGAGGGAGACCCAGTACTTC
size: -
J: TRBJ2-5
D: -
V: TRBV6-1